What follows describes a single TCR beta chain. Antigen: not known. Looked up from germline, CDR1 is MNHNY and CDR2 is SVGAGI (reference sequence). V was pared by 4 bases and J by 4 bases, with 3 bases of the junction left unmatched. CDR3 length equals 15 residues. Sorting that relied on CD45RO/CCR7/CD25/CD127/CD95/CD27 yielded CD4+ naive, central memory, regulatory and stem cell-like memory cells. This entry belongs to a study of beta chain features in type 1 diabetes. Study details: Over all samples combined, some 110 million sorted cells were examined.

cDNA synthesis used the whole RNA isolate, giving expressed TCRB sequences. Only in-frame clones appear in the TCRdb table, and some are missing; sequencing was by immunoSEQ multiplex PCR. The data show a few hundred thousand clones, around 10% seen once. Findings and limits, study-wide: Possible PCR preference for shorter templates applied equally to patients and controls. Naive, central memory and Treg TCRB repertoires appeared more alike in patients than in healthy donors. Type 1 diabetes patients had moderately but significantly shorter TCRB CDR3s in all four CD4+ subsets.

The chain is built from TRBV6-6 and TRBJ2-3; 12 bases fit TRBD2. This TCR came from a man aged 25 to 40 with type 1 diabetes. The sequencing input was central memory CD4+ T cells from blood. The CDR3 is CASSSTSGRADTQYF. CDR3 DNA: TGTGCCAGCAGTTCGACTAGCGGGAGAGCAGATACGCAGTATTTT.